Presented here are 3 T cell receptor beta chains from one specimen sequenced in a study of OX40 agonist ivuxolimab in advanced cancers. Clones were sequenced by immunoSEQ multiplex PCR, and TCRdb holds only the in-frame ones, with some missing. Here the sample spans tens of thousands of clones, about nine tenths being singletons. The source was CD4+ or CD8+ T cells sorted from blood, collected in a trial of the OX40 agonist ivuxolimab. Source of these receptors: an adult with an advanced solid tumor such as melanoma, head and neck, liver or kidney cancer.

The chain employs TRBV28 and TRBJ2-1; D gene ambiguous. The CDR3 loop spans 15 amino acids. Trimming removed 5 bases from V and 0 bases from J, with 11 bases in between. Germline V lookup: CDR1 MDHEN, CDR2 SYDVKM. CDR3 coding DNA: TGTGCCAGCAGTCCCCATGGCAGCTCCTACAATGAGCAGTTCTTC. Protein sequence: CASSPHGSSYNEQFF.

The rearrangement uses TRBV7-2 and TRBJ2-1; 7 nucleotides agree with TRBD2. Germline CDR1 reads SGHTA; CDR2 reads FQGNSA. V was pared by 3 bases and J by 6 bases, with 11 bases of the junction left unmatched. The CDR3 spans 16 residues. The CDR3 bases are TGTGCCAGCAGCTTCGGAAGCGGGGCGGGAATCAATGAGCAGTTCTTC. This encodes CASSFGSGAGINEQFF. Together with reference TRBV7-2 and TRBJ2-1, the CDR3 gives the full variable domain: GAGVSQSPSNKVTEKGKDVELRCDPISGHTALYWYRQSLGQGLEFLIYFQGNSAPDKSGLPSDRFSAERTGGSVSTLTIQRTQQEDSAVYLCASSFGSGAGINEQFFGPGTRLTVL.

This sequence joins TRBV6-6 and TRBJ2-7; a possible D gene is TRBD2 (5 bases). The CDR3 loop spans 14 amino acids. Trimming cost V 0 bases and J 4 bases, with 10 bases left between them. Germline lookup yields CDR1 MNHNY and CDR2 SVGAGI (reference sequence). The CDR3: CASSYSTGIYEQYF. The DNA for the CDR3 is TGTGCCAGCAGTTACTCGACGGGGATTTACGAGCAGTACTTC.